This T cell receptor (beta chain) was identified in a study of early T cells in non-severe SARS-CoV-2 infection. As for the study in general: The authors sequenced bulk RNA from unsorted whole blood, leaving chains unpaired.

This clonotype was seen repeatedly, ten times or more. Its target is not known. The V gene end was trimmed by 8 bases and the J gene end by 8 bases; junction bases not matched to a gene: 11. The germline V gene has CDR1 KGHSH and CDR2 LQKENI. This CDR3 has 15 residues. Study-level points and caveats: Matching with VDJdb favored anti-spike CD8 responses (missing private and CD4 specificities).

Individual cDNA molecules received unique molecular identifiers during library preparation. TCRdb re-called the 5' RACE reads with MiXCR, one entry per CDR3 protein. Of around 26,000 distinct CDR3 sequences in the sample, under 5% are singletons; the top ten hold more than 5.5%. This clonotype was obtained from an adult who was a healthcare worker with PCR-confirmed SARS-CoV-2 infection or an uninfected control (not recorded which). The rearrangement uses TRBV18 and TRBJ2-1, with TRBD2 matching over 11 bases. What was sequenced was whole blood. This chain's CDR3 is CASTPLAGVIDEQFF. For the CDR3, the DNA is TGTGCCAGCACCCCACTAGCGGGAGTTATTGATGAGCAGTTCTTC.